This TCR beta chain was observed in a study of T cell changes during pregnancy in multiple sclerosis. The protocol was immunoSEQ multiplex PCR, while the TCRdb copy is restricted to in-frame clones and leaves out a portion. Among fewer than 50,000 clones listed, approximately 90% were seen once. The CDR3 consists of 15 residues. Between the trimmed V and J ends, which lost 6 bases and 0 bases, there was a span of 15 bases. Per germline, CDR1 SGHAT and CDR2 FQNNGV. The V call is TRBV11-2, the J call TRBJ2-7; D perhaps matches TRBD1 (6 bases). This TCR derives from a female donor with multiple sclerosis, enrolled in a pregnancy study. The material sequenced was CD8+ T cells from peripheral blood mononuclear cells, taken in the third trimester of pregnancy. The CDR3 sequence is CASSWKGVSSYEQYF. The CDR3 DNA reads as TGTGCCAGCAGTTGGAAGGGGGTCAGCTCCTACGAGCAGTACTTC.